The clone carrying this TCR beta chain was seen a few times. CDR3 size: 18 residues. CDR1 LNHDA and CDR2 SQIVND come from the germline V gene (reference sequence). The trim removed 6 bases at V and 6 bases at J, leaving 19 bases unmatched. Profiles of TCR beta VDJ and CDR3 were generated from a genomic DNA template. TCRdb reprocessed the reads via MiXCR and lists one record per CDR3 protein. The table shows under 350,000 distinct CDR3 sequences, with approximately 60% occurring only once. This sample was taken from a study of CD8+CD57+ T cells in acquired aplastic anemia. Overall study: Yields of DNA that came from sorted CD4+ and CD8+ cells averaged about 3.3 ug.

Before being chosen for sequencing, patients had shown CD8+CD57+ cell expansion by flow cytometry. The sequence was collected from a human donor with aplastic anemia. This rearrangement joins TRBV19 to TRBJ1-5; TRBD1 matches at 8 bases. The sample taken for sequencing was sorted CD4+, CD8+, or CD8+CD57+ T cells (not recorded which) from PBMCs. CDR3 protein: CASSTVGGRTGRGQPQHF. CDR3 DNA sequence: TGTGCCAGTAGCACCGTGGGGGGACGGACAGGGCGAGGTCAGCCCCAGCATTTT.